What follows are 5 T cell receptor beta chains derived from one specimen sequenced in a study of blood T cell repertoires in COVID-19. The data were produced by immunoSEQ multiplex PCR, yet TCRdb's version contains in-frame clones alone and is incomplete. The table records approximately 300,000 clones, 90% to 95% of them present only once. Sequenced input: PBMCs or T cells enriched from blood (not recorded which). The receptor set was obtained from a woman in her thirties who had been exposed to COVID-19.

As regards this clone: At one boundary the junction diverges from the germline segment, which might be a read error. The chain links TRBV10-3 to TRBJ2-2, with 11 bases that match TRBD1. From germline, CDR1 is ENHRY and CDR2 SYGVKD. This CDR3 region has 15 residues. CDR3 region: CAINEGTGGTGELFF. The CDR3 nucleotides are TGTGCCATCAATGAGGGGACAGGGGGCACCGGGGAGCTGTTTTTT.

The rearrangement uses TRBV19 and TRBJ1-5; 8 bases fit TRBD1. The CDR3 is 16 amino acids. Germline V gene lookup returns CDR1 LNHDA and CDR2 SQIVND (reference sequence). Losses at the gene ends were 4 bases for V and 2 bases for J; bases not matched to a gene: 7. The CDR3 coding sequence is TGTGCCAGTAGTACTAGGGACAGGCGGGGCAATCAGCCCCAGCATTTT. This translates into CASSTRDRRGNQPQHF.

The genes are TRBV2 and TRBJ2-2; weak D call: TRBD1 (5 bases). The CDR3 extends over 14 amino acids. V gave up 3 bases and J gave up 1 base, with 6 bases separating them. Looked up from germline, CDR1 is SNHLY and CDR2 is FYNNEI. Here the CDR3 reads CASSDRVNTGELFF. CDR3 DNA sequence: TGTGCCAGCAGTGACAGGGTGAACACCGGGGAGCTGTTTTTT.

The chain combines TRBV6-1 with TRBJ2-5, with 9 bases lining up with TRBD1. Looked up from germline, CDR1 is MNHNS and CDR2 is SASEGT. The CDR3 extends over 16 amino acids. Trimming removed 8 bases from V and 4 bases from J; junction bases left unmatched: 14. Written as DNA, the CDR3 is TGTGCCAGCCGTGGACAGGGGCGCAGGGGGGGAGAGACCCAGTACTTC. Its protein product is CASRGQGRRGGETQYF.

This rearrangement joins TRBV18 to TRBJ2-6, with D possibly TRBD1 on 8 matching bases. The germline V and J ends were trimmed by 10 bases and 5 bases, with 36 bases remaining between them. CDR3 length equals 21 residues. CDR1 and CDR2 from the germline V gene are KGHSH and LQKENI. The DNA for the CDR3 is TGTGCCATCCGACCGATAGGGGGGGAGGGACAGGCGGATTTTAGGGCCAACGTCCTGACTTTC. It codes for CAIRPIGGEGQADFRANVLTF. Complete variable domain (other parts from reference TRBV18 and TRBJ2-6): NAGVMQNPRHLVRRRGQEARLRCSPMKGHSHVYWYRQLPEEGLKFMVYLQKENIIDESGMPKERFSAEFPKEGPSILRIQQVVRGDSAAYFCAIRPIGGEGQADFRANVLTFGAGSRLTVL.